A single sample is the source of the 29 T cell receptor beta chains below, sequenced in a study of blood T cell repertoires in COVID-19. The data were produced by immunoSEQ multiplex PCR, yet TCRdb's version contains in-frame clones alone and is incomplete. The table records around 51,000 clones, 90% of them present only once. Sequences were obtained from peripheral blood. These receptors originate from a man between 65 and 85 years old with acute or convalescent COVID-19.

In DNA form, the CDR3 reads TGCGCCAGCAGCCAAGGGCTCCTCGCGGGGAAGGGAAACACCATATATTTT. This encodes CASSQGLLAGKGNTIYF. The chain has TRBV4-1 and TRBJ1-3; D remains unclear. The CDR3 has 17 amino acids. With 1 base removed from V and 4 bases from J, the gap between germline ends came to 17 bases. Germline loops: CDR1 MGHRA, CDR2 YSYEKL.

This chain connects TRBV9 to TRBJ1-1; D is perhaps TRBD1 (5 bases). The V end was cut by 0 bases, the J end by 0 bases, with 15 bases between. The germline V gene encodes CDR1 SGDLS and CDR2 YYNGEE. The CDR3 covers 17 residues. CDR3 sequence reads: CASSVAKDKGMNTEAFF. Here the CDR3 DNA reads TGTGCCAGCAGCGTAGCGAAGGACAAAGGGATGAACACTGAAGCTTTCTTT.

V gene TRBV4-1 combines with J gene TRBJ1-2, with 10 bases fitting TRBD1. Germline loops: CDR1 MGHRA, CDR2 YSYEKL. Trimming removed 4 bases from V and 5 bases from J; junction bases left unmatched: 7. CDR3 size: 15 residues. CDR3 in amino acids: CASSLGQGKNYGYTF. The CDR3 DNA is TGCGCCAGCAGCCTGGGACAGGGGAAGAATTATGGCTACACCTTC.

The V call is TRBV3-1 (or the pseudogene TRBV3-2), the J call TRBJ2-7; D call uncertain. V was shortened by 5 bases and J by 4 bases, with 9 bases between the two germline ends. This CDR3 spans 12 amino acids. Germline lookup yields CDR1 LGHDT and CDR2 YNNKEL (reference sequence). This CDR3 reads CASSSRSYEQYF. In DNA form, the CDR3 reads TGTGCCAGCAGCTCTAGGTCTTACGAGCAGTACTTC.

This sequence joins TRBV5-1 and TRBJ1-2; TRBD1 is a possible D gene (5 bases). V was clipped by 0 bases and J by 2 bases, with 8 bases between them. CDR1 and CDR2 from the germline V gene are SGHRS and YFSETQ. CDR3 length: 14 residues. The CDR3 spells CASSLGGRNYGYTF. CDR3 coding DNA: TGCGCCAGCAGCTTGGGGGGCAGGAACTATGGCTACACCTTC.

J is TRBJ2-5 and V is TRBV28; TRBD1 is a possible D gene (5 bases). Germline V gene data show CDR1 as MDHEN and CDR2 as SYDVKM. CDR3 length equals 14 residues. V was clipped by 3 bases and J by 5 bases, with 13 bases between them. CDR3 amino acids: CASSFIQDTETQYF. The CDR3 DNA is TGTGCCAGCAGTTTTATCCAGGACACGGAGACCCAGTACTTC.

The chain has TRBV15 and TRBJ1-1; D remains unclear. Trimming cost V 3 bases and J 5 bases, with 10 bases left between them. The germline V gene encodes CDR1 LNHNV and CDR2 YYDKDF (reference sequence). This CDR3 contains 13 residues. In DNA, the CDR3 is TGTGCCACCAGCAGGCAATCGGGGACTGAAGCTTTCTTT. It translates to CATSRQSGTEAFF.

This chain uses TRBV9 with TRBJ2-1; maybe TRBD1 (6 bases). Per the germline V gene, CDR1 is SGDLS and CDR2 is YYNGEE. V was clipped by 3 bases and J by 7 bases, with 8 bases between them. There are 12 residues in the CDR3. CDR3 residues: CASSAQGNEQFF. DNA of the CDR3: TGTGCCAGCAGCGCGCAGGGGAATGAGCAGTTCTTC. The variable domain in full, with the rest retrieved from reference TRBV9 and TRBJ2-1, is DSGVTQTPKHLITATGQRVTLRCSPRSGDLSVYWYQQSLDQGLQFLIQYYNGEERAKGNILERFSAQQFPDLHSELNLSSLELGDSALYFCASSAQGNEQFFGPGTRLTVL.

The chain has TRBV2 and TRBJ1-5; the D gene is possibly TRBD1 (5 bases). The V gene's germline CDR1 is SNHLY and CDR2 FYNNEI. This CDR3 region has 18 residues. V dropped 3 bases and J dropped 2 bases, with 20 bases sitting between them. The CDR3 region is CASSEGGWGPPRNQPQHF. The CDR3, as DNA: TGTGCCAGCAGTGAGGGGGGTTGGGGACCACCCCGCAATCAGCCCCAGCATTTT.

The V call is TRBV21-1, the J call TRBJ2-3; no DNA check was done on the table's D call, TRBD2. TRBV21-1 is a pseudogene segment. This CDR3 is 15 amino acids long. The CDR3 nucleotides are TGTGCCTTCCCGGGGGCTAGCGGGAGCACAGATACGCAGTATTTT. Protein product: CAFPGASGSTDTQYF.

This rearrangement joins TRBV7-9 to TRBJ1-1, with 9 bases identical to TRBD1. CDR3 length: 12 residues. After removal of 3 bases from V and 8 bases from J, the junction contained 1 base not matched to a gene. Germline V gives CDR1 SEHNR, CDR2 FQNEAQ (reference sequence). Here the CDR3 reads CASSFGQGEAFF. For the CDR3, the DNA is TGTGCCAGCAGCTTCGGACAGGGGGAAGCTTTCTTT. Filled out from reference TRBV7-9 and TRBJ1-1, the complete variable domain reads DTGVSQNPRHKITKRGQNVTFRCDPISEHNRLYWYRQTLGQGPEFLTYFQNEAQLEKSRLLSDRFSAERPKGSFSTLEIQRTEQGDSAMYLCASSFGQGEAFFGQGTRLTVV.

The CDR3 here is CATSGPGGHNEQFF. CDR3 sequence (DNA): TGTGCCACCAGTGGGCCAGGGGGACACAATGAGCAGTTCTTC. The chain has TRBV24-1 and TRBJ2-1; 7 nucleotides agree with TRBD1. The CDR3 consists of 14 residues. In germline, CDR1 is KGHDR, CDR2 SFDVKD. After removal of 5 bases from V and 5 bases from J, the junction contained 5 bases not matched to a gene.

The chain links TRBV4-2 to TRBJ2-7, with D perhaps matching TRBD2 (6 bases). With 1 base removed from V and 4 bases from J, the gap between germline ends came to 8 bases. The CDR3 extends over 13 amino acids. Germline lookup yields CDR1 LGHNA and CDR2 YNFKEQ. The CDR3 spells CASSQGGVYEQYF. The CDR3 nucleotides are TGTGCCAGCAGCCAAGGCGGGGTATACGAGCAGTACTTC.

The V and J genes are TRBV5-1 and TRBJ2-7; the D is unclear. Germline V gene sequence: CDR1 SGHRS, CDR2 YFSETQ. The V gene lost 0 bases and the J gene lost 5 bases, with 12 bases spanning the gap. This CDR3 spans 14 amino acids. DNA of the CDR3: TGCGCCAGCAGCTTGGCCGCTAGTTCCCACGAGCAGTACTTC. It is translated as CASSLAASSHEQYF.

The genes are TRBV5-1 and TRBJ2-5; TRBD2 is a possible D gene (7 bases). The germline V gene has CDR1 SGHRS and CDR2 YFSETQ. V was shortened by 2 bases and J by 2 bases, with 10 bases between the two germline ends. This CDR3 region has 14 residues. CDR3 DNA sequence: TGCGCCAGCAGCTTCGGGGGGCCTCAAGAGACCCAGTACTTC. Translation: CASSFGGPQETQYF.

The V gene is TRBV5-4, the J gene TRBJ1-6, with a possible D match to TRBD1 (5 bases). Germline CDR1 is SGHNT and CDR2 is YYREEE (reference sequence). The CDR3 is made up of 17 amino acids. Between the trimmed V and J ends, which lost 3 bases and 2 bases, there was a span of 15 bases. The CDR3 nucleotides are TGTGCCAGCAGCTCCGGGGCTCCGGGAGCCTATAATTCACCCCTCCACTTT. Translated: CASSSGAPGAYNSPLHF.

The chain links TRBV30 to TRBJ2-2; weak D call: TRBD1 (6 bases). CDR3 length: 15 residues. Germline V CDR1 and CDR2: GTSNPN, SVGIG (reference sequence). V shed 6 bases and J shed 1 base, with 15 bases lying between them. The CDR3 nucleotides read TGTGCCTGTACTACAGGGTTATTGAACACCGGGGAGCTGTTTTTT. It codes for CACTTGLLNTGELFF.

This chain connects TRBV7-2 to TRBJ2-1, with a tentative D call TRBD1 (7 bases). Germline CDR1 reads SGHTA; CDR2 reads FQGNSA. The CDR3 runs to 16 residues. Trimming left V 2 bases short and J 3 bases short, with 14 bases between. CDR3 DNA sequence: TGTGCCAGCAGCTTACAGGGGGGCTTAAACTACAATGAGCAGTTCTTC. Amino acid sequence: CASSLQGGLNYNEQFF.

The V and J genes are TRBV5-1 and TRBJ1-5; TRBD1 matches at 10 bases. After removal of 4 bases from V and 5 bases from J, the junction contained 3 bases not matched to a gene. This CDR3 region has 14 residues. Looked up from germline, CDR1 is SGHRS and CDR2 is YFSETQ. This CDR3 is CASSLGQGHQPQHF. In nucleotides, the CDR3 is TGCGCCAGCAGCCTGGGACAGGGGCATCAGCCCCAGCATTTT. The full variable domain, its missing parts supplied by reference TRBV5-1 and TRBJ1-5, is KAGVTQTPRYLIKTRGQQVTLSCSPISGHRSVSWYQQTPGQGLQFLFEYFSETQRNKGNFPGRFSGRQFSNSRSEMNVSTLELGDSALYLCASSLGQGHQPQHFGDGTRLSIL.

The chain links TRBV15 to TRBJ2-1; TRBD1 matches at 11 bases. Germline V lookup: CDR1 LNHNV, CDR2 YYDKDF (reference sequence). Trimming at V came to 1 base and at J to 8 bases, leaving 7 bases not matched to a gene. The length of the CDR3 is 16 residues. DNA of the CDR3: TGTGCCACCAGCAGAGTTGGGGGACAGGGGGAGTATGAGCAGTTCTTC. Translated, it gives CATSRVGGQGEYEQFF.

The CDR3 reads CASNRQGKFQPQHF. CDR3 DNA sequence: TGTGCCAGTAATCGACAGGGGAAATTTCAGCCCCAGCATTTT. The genes are TRBV19 and TRBJ1-5, with 8 bases aligning to TRBD1. The CDR3 extends over 14 amino acids. The germline gives CDR1 LNHDA, CDR2 SQIVND (reference sequence). V lost 7 bases and J lost 6; bases outside the gene matches: 8.

The genes are TRBV30 and TRBJ1-2; maybe TRBD1 (5 bases). CDR3 size: 12 residues. The V and J ends lost 0 bases and 8 bases respectively, with 10 bases between them. The germline CDR1 and CDR2 sequences are GTSNPN and SVGIG (reference sequence). As DNA, the CDR3 is TGTGCCTGGAGTGTCTGGGGCGACGGCTACACCTTC. It yields the protein CAWSVWGDGYTF.

This rearrangement joins TRBV2 to TRBJ1-2; D remains ambiguous. Germline lookup yields CDR1 SNHLY and CDR2 FYNNEI. This CDR3 is built from 13 residues. Trimming took 8 bases from V and 2 from J, leaving 12 bases between them. The CDR3 loop reads CASRQGLNYGYTF. The DNA of the CDR3 is TGTGCCAGCCGACAAGGCCTGAACTATGGCTACACCTTC. Filled out from reference TRBV2 and TRBJ1-2, the complete variable domain reads EPEVTQTPSHQVTQMGQEVILRCVPISNHLYFYWYRQILGQKVEFLVSFYNNEISEKSEIFDDQFSVERPDGSNFTLKIRSTKLEDSAMYFCASRQGLNYGYTFGSGTRLTVV.

The chain carries TRBV6-2 or TRBV6-3 and TRBJ1-5, with 7 nucleotides matching TRBD1. The CDR3 consists of 14 residues. Germline lookup yields CDR1 MNHEY and CDR2 SVGEGT. Unmatched junction bases numbered 10, after V lost 4 bases and J lost 10 bases. The CDR3 loop reads CASSLTGQDLPQHF. DNA of the CDR3: TGTGCCAGCAGTTTAACCGGACAGGACCTTCCCCAGCATTTT.

The gene calls are TRBV7-8 and TRBJ1-1; D gene ambiguous. The germline V gene encodes CDR1 SGHVS and CDR2 FQNEAQ. The CDR3 is 16 amino acids. The ends were cut back, 1 base at V and 1 base at J, with 13 bases in the middle. The CDR3 here is CASSLDLQRANTEAFF. CDR3 DNA: TGTGCCAGCAGCTTAGACTTACAGAGGGCGAACACTGAAGCTTTCTTT.

The CDR3 coding sequence is TGTGCCAGTAGAGGGTCCATAACAACCATATATTTT. Protein sequence: CASRGSITTIYF. The chain is built from TRBV2 and TRBJ1-3; D gene uncertain. The CDR3 is 12 amino acids. V was shortened by 9 bases and J by 10 bases, with 16 bases between the two germline ends. CDR1 and CDR2 (germline): SNHLY, FYNNEI.

V and J are TRBV10-3 and TRBJ1-1; TRBD1 agrees at 9 bases. CDR3 length: 14 residues. Germline V gene data show CDR1 as ENHRY and CDR2 as SYGVKD. After removal of 10 bases from V and 4 bases from J, the junction contained 10 bases not matched to a gene. The CDR3 sequence: CATRGDRVGTEAFF. The CDR3 coding sequence is TGTGCCACTAGGGGGGACAGGGTCGGCACTGAAGCTTTCTTT.

The chain has TRBV18 and TRBJ2-3, with 11 positions matching TRBD2. This CDR3 spans 14 amino acids. Germline V gene sequence: CDR1 KGHSH, CDR2 LQKENI. With 6 bases clipped from V and 6 bases from J, the junction kept 5 bases outside the gene matches. CDR3 DNA: TGTGCCAGCTCGCGGACTAGCGGGCGGGATACGCAGTATTTT. Translated: CASSRTSGRDTQYF.

This clone showed up just once. This chain links TRBV10-3 with TRBJ1-6; 7 bases align to TRBD1. The CDR3 runs to 14 residues. The V gene's germline CDR1 is ENHRY and CDR2 SYGVKD. V shed 7 bases and J 8 bases; nucleotides not matched to a gene: 8. The CDR3 here is CAINPTGSDSPLHF. CDR3 bases: TGTGCCATCAACCCGACAGGGTCGGATTCACCCCTCCACTTT.